The 17 T cell receptor beta chains listed next were all sequenced from one sample in a study of blood T cell repertoires in COVID-19. Only in-frame clones appear in the TCRdb table, and some are missing; sequencing was by immunoSEQ multiplex PCR. The data hold around 230,000 clones, with roughly 85% observed a single time. Sequencing was done on a sample of peripheral blood. Receptors were obtained from a woman between 65 and 79 years old with active or convalescent COVID-19.

This clone was observed a handful of times. The CDR3 sequence is CAWSGWGHASEKAIYF. In DNA, the CDR3 is TGTGCCTGGAGTGGCTGGGGACATGCTTCAGAGAAAGCCATATATTTT. The J gene is TRBJ1-3, the V gene TRBV30, with a tentative D call TRBD1 (6 bases). V lost 1 base to trimming and J lost 11 bases, with 24 bases between them. Per the germline V gene, CDR1 is GTSNPN and CDR2 is SVGIG (reference sequence). This CDR3 is 16 amino acids long.

The J gene is TRBJ1-2, the V gene TRBV4-2; D may be TRBD1 (6 bases). Germline V gives CDR1 LGHNA, CDR2 YNFKEQ. The CDR3 has 19 amino acids. Trimming cost V 0 bases and J 3 bases, with 23 bases left between them. In DNA, the CDR3 is TGTGCCAGCAGCCAAGAAGGGGGTAGAGACAGGCCGGTCTACTATGGCTACACCTTC. This translates into CASSQEGGRDRPVYYGYTF.

V usage is TRBV10-3 and J usage is TRBJ1-6; 9 bases fit TRBD1. Germline CDR1 reads ENHRY; CDR2 reads SYGVKD. The CDR3 covers 18 residues. Trimming removed 4 bases from V and 1 base from J; junction bases left unmatched: 8. CDR3 sequence reads: CAISGKDRGESYNSPLHF. The CDR3 DNA reads TGTGCCATCAGTGGTAAGGACAGGGGCGAATCCTATAATTCACCCCTCCACTTT.

V and J are TRBV7-8 and TRBJ2-3; 8 bases align to TRBD2. The length of the CDR3 is 15 residues. Unmatched junction bases numbered 7, after V lost 4 bases and J lost 4 bases. Per germline, CDR1 SGHVS and CDR2 FQNEAQ. This CDR3 is CASSSRSGGSDTQYF. The CDR3 bases are TGTGCCAGCAGCTCTCGAAGCGGGGGATCAGATACGCAGTATTTT.

The genes are TRBV5-6 and TRBJ2-2, with TRBD1 matching 12 bases. The trim removed 2 bases at V and 6 bases at J, leaving 5 bases unmatched. The CDR3 runs to 16 residues. Looked up from germline, CDR1 is SGHDT and CDR2 is YYEEEE. The CDR3 sequence: CASSLLGQGAAGELFF. CDR3 DNA: TGTGCCAGCAGCTTATTGGGACAGGGGGCCGCCGGGGAGCTGTTTTTT. The full variable domain, rest sourced from reference TRBV5-6 and TRBJ2-2, is DAGVTQSPTHLIKTRGQQVTLRCSPKSGHDTVSWYQQALGQGPQFIFQYYEEEERQRGNFPDRFSGHQFPNYSSELNVNALLLGDSALYLCASSLLGQGAAGELFFGEGSRLTVL.

V usage is TRBV14 and J usage is TRBJ1-1; D is unresolved. The germline CDR1 and CDR2 sequences are SGHDN and FVKESK. This CDR3 has 17 amino acids. V lost 0 bases to trimming and J lost 0 bases, with 14 bases between them. CDR3 sequence: CASSQDYPARVNTEAFF. The CDR3 bases are TGTGCCAGCAGCCAAGATTACCCAGCGCGGGTGAACACTGAAGCTTTCTTT.

In DNA, the CDR3 is TGCGCCAGCATCTCCGGGGAAGGTGGTGGAGGCTACACCTTC. Amino acid sequence: CASISGEGGGGYTF. The chain uses TRBV5-1 and TRBJ1-2; D not resolved. This CDR3 is 14 amino acids long. CDR1 is SGHRS, CDR2 YFSETQ, per germline. Trimming left V 6 bases short and J 8 bases short, with 20 bases between.

The chain uses TRBV19 and TRBJ1-4; 9 nucleotides agree with TRBD1. CDR1 is LNHDA and CDR2 is SQIVND in the germline V gene (reference sequence). The CDR3 runs to 17 residues. Trimming cost V 6 bases and J 8 bases; bases outside gene matches: 16. DNA for the CDR3: TGTGCCAGTAGCGCCCGGGGGACAGGGTGGCCAAAGGAAAAACTGTTTTTT. It translates to CASSARGTGWPKEKLFF.

This sequence joins TRBV5-1 and TRBJ2-7, with TRBD1 identical over 8 bases. With 4 bases clipped from V and 2 bases from J, the junction kept 8 bases outside the gene matches. Looked up from germline, CDR1 is SGHRS and CDR2 is YFSETQ. The CDR3 length is 15 residues. CDR3 nucleotide sequence: TGCGCCAGCAGCCCGTTAGACAGGGGCACCTACGAGCAGTACTTC. This encodes CASSPLDRGTYEQYF.

V is TRBV6-4 and J is TRBJ2-2; weak D call: TRBD1 (5 bases). Germline V CDR1 and CDR2: MRHNA, SNTAGT. V lost 6 bases, J lost 0 bases, and 8 bases lay in between. This CDR3 has 14 amino acids. CDR3 residues: CASRAGPNTGELFF. CDR3 coding DNA: TGTGCCAGCAGGGCAGGGCCGAACACCGGGGAGCTGTTTTTT.

The V and J genes are TRBV2 and TRBJ1-5, with D possibly being TRBD1 (6 bases). This CDR3 comprises 14 residues. The V end lost 7 bases, the J end lost 6 bases, and 16 bases lay between the germline ends. Per the germline V gene, CDR1 is SNHLY and CDR2 is FYNNEI. The CDR3 DNA sequence: TGTGCCAGCATGCGTCAGGGGTGGGGTCAGCCCCAGCATTTT. Its translation: CASMRQGWGQPQHF. Drawing the rest from reference TRBV2 and TRBJ1-5, the complete variable domain is EPEVTQTPSHQVTQMGQEVILRCVPISNHLYFYWYRQILGQKVEFLVSFYNNEISEKSEIFDDQFSVERPDGSNFTLKIRSTKLEDSAMYFCASMRQGWGQPQHFGDGTRLSIL.

The chain uses TRBV5-4 and TRBJ2-3; possible D gene TRBD1, 5 bases. The length of the CDR3 is 13 residues. Trimming took 4 bases from V and 1 from J, leaving 7 bases between them. CDR1 is SGHNT, CDR2 YYREEE, per germline (reference sequence). CDR3 DNA: TGTGCCAGCAGCCTAGGGGGCACAGATACGCAGTATTTT. Encoded protein: CASSLGGTDTQYF.

The chain has TRBV7-9 and TRBJ1-2, with 10 bases fitting TRBD1. V trimming: 2 bases; J trimming: 7 bases; junction bases outside the gene matches: 4. The length of the CDR3 is 14 residues. Germline V gene sequence: CDR1 SEHNR, CDR2 FQNEAQ (reference sequence). The CDR3 bases are TGTGCCAGCAGCTTAAGACAGGGGGCGCGTGGCTACACCTTC. Its translation: CASSLRQGARGYTF.

This chain links TRBV10-3 with TRBJ1-1; D remains ambiguous. CDR1 and CDR2 (germline): ENHRY, SYGVKD. The CDR3 sequence is 11 residues long. V was clipped by 7 bases and J by 5 bases, with 8 bases between them. The CDR3 here is CAIMRETEAFF. CDR3 bases: TGTGCCATCATGAGGGAAACTGAAGCTTTCTTT.

This clone was found a few times. The rearrangement uses TRBV28 and TRBJ1-1, with 7 bases matching TRBD1. V was pared by 8 bases and J by 1 base, with 10 bases of the junction left unmatched. In germline, CDR1 is MDHEN, CDR2 SYDVKM. The CDR3 extends over 15 amino acids. In nucleotides, the CDR3 is TGTGCCAGCCTTTTCTCCGGGACAGCGAACACTGAAGCTTTCTTT. This translates into CASLFSGTANTEAFF.

The CDR3 loop is CASSPNGAYEQYF. DNA for the CDR3: TGTGCCAGCAGCCCAAATGGAGCCTACGAGCAGTACTTC. V usage is TRBV7-9 and J usage is TRBJ2-7; D not certain. Germline V lookup: CDR1 SEHNR, CDR2 FQNEAQ (reference sequence). CDR3 length: 13 residues. Trimming pared 5 bases from V and 2 bases from J, leaving 10 bases between.

V gene TRBV30 combines with J gene TRBJ1-6, with 8 bases fitting TRBD1. V shed 0 bases and J 10 bases; nucleotides not matched to a gene: 8. The germline V gene encodes CDR1 GTSNPN and CDR2 SVGIG (reference sequence). The CDR3 is made up of 15 amino acids. The CDR3 DNA reads TGTGCCTGGAGTGTACTCACAGGGGGAAGGTCACCCCTCCACTTT. As protein: CAWSVLTGGRSPLHF.